These 23 T cell receptor beta chains were all obtained from the same sample, sequenced in a study of T cell responses to AZD1222 COVID-19 vaccine. The assay was immunoSEQ multiplex PCR, and TCRdb's table has in-frame clones only and misses some. The sample lists under 200,000 clones, about 91% occurring once. The sample consisted of peripheral blood, taken 28 days after the second AZD1222 dose. The receptor set was obtained from an adult who received the AZD1222 COVID-19 vaccine.

The chain uses TRBV19 and TRBJ2-2; maybe TRBD2 (6 bases). Trimming removed 8 bases at V and 3 bases at J, with 13 bases between. Germline V gene data show CDR1 as LNHDA and CDR2 as SQIVND (reference sequence). The CDR3 has 14 amino acids. In DNA, the CDR3 is TGTGCCAGTCGGGACGGCGGGGACACCGGGGAGCTGTTTTTT. Translated: CASRDGGDTGELFF.

The V gene is TRBV7-3, the J gene TRBJ2-1; D unresolved. Trimming stripped 0 bases from V and 8 bases from J, with 11 bases between. This CDR3 is built from 14 residues. Per the germline V gene, CDR1 is SGHTA and CDR2 is FQGTGA. The CDR3 nucleotides are TGTGCCAGCAGCTTAACCGGGCTTTCCTATGAGCAGTTCTTC. Translated: CASSLTGLSYEQFF.

The J gene is TRBJ2-3, the V gene TRBV2; D assignment may be TRBD1 or TRBD2 (5 bases each). The length of the CDR3 is 12 residues. CDR1 SNHLY and CDR2 FYNNEI come from the germline V gene. V shed 10 bases and J shed 4 bases, with 12 bases lying between them. This CDR3 is CATPGDADTQYF. The CDR3 DNA reads TGTGCCACCCCCGGGGACGCAGATACGCAGTATTTT. Complete variable domain (other parts from reference TRBV2 and TRBJ2-3): EPEVTQTPSHQVTQMGQEVILRCVPISNHLYFYWYRQILGQKVEFLVSFYNNEISEKSEIFDDQFSVERPDGSNFTLKIRSTKLEDSAMYFCATPGDADTQYFGPGTRLTVL.

The rearrangement links TRBV7-8 to TRBJ2-1, with TRBD2 matching over 12 bases. The CDR3 consists of 17 residues. J was trimmed by 4 bases and V by 2 bases; bases with no gene match: 6. Germline CDR1 SGHVS, CDR2 FQNEAQ. CDR3 bases: TGTGCCAGCAGCTTAAATGTCCTAGCGGGGGGGTACAATGAGCAGTTCTTC. This encodes CASSLNVLAGGYNEQFF.

The gene calls are TRBV19 and TRBJ2-7, with D perhaps assigned TRBD1 or TRBD2 (5 bases each). The CDR3 is 13 amino acids. Germline V gene lookup returns CDR1 LNHDA and CDR2 SQIVND (reference sequence). Between the trimmed V and J ends, which lost 5 bases and 6 bases, there was a span of 14 bases. Here the CDR3 DNA reads TGTGCCAGTAGTGGCCCCGGGGCGACCGAGCAGTACTTC. Translation gives CASSGPGATEQYF. Full variable domain (remainder filled in from reference TRBV19 and TRBJ2-7): DGGITQSPKYLFRKEGQNVTLSCEQNLNHDAMYWYRQDPGQGLRLIYYSQIVNDFQKGDIAEGYSVSREKKESFPLTVTSAQKNPTAFYLCASSGPGATEQYFGPGTRLTVT.

The chain combines TRBV7-2 with TRBJ1-6; the D gene is possibly TRBD1 (6 bases). Germline V gene sequence: CDR1 SGHTA, CDR2 FQGNSA. Trimming shortened V by 7 bases and J by 7 bases, and 14 bases separated the two germline ends. This CDR3 is built from 14 residues. The CDR3 loop reads CASTLTGANSPLHF. DNA for the CDR3: TGTGCCAGCACCCTCACGGGGGCCAATTCACCCCTCCACTTT.

The chain employs TRBV3-1 (or the pseudogene TRBV3-2) and TRBJ2-1; TRBD1 matches at 9 bases. The length of the CDR3 is 15 residues. The germline V gene encodes CDR1 LGHDT and CDR2 YNNKEL (reference sequence). Losses at the gene ends were 4 bases for V and 8 bases for J; bases not matched to a gene: 9. CDR3 nucleotide sequence: TGTGCCAGCAGCCGGCCCGGGACAGGGAAGGATGAGCAGTTCTTC. It codes for CASSRPGTGKDEQFF.

This chain uses TRBV19 with TRBJ1-2; 8 bases align to TRBD1. The V segment lost 2 bases and the J segment 8 bases; nucleotides outside the gene matches: 10. The CDR3 consists of 15 residues. Germline assignment: CDR1 LNHDA and CDR2 SQIVND (reference sequence). The CDR3 protein is CASSINPGQVNGYTF. In DNA, the CDR3 is TGTGCCAGTAGTATAAATCCGGGACAGGTGAACGGCTACACCTTC.

This chain joins TRBV30 and TRBJ1-4, with D unresolved. Germline CDR1 GTSNPN, CDR2 SVGIG (reference sequence). The CDR3 has 13 residues. V lost 3 bases to trimming and J lost 8 bases, with 13 bases between them. Here the CDR3 DNA reads TGTGCCTGGAGCGCAGACCAAGGGGAAAAACTGTTTTTT. This translates into CAWSADQGEKLFF.

The chain carries TRBV6-5 and TRBJ1-1, with 8 bases matching TRBD1. The CDR3 length is 14 residues. V lost 7 bases, J lost 3 bases, and 7 bases stayed unmatched. Looked up from germline, CDR1 is MNHEY and CDR2 is SVGAGI. CDR3 DNA sequence: TGTGCCAGCAATCCGACAGGGGACGACACTGAAGCTTTCTTT. Its translation: CASNPTGDDTEAFF.

Here the CDR3 reads CASSEGSGGQTTFF. CDR3 DNA sequence: TGTGCCAGCAGTGAAGGGTCAGGGGGACAAACTACGTTTTTT. V gene TRBV6-1 combines with J gene TRBJ1-4, with 7 bases identical to TRBD1. Germline V lookup: CDR1 MNHNS, CDR2 SASEGT. This CDR3 comprises 14 residues. The ends lost 1 base at V and 16 bases at J; junction bases unmatched: 12.

The rearrangement links TRBV7-2 to TRBJ2-7; D perhaps matches TRBD1 (6 bases). The CDR3 is 14 amino acids. V was pared by 3 bases and J by 2 bases, with 11 bases between. Germline V gives CDR1 SGHTA, CDR2 FQGNSA. The CDR3 DNA is TGTGCCAGCAGCTTGGGGGCCTTTACCTACGAGCAGTACTTC. Amino acids: CASSLGAFTYEQYF.

The genes are TRBV10-3 and TRBJ1-2; D gene ambiguous. Germline V gene lookup returns CDR1 ENHRY and CDR2 SYGVKD. The CDR3 covers 14 residues. Trimming removed 3 bases at V and 1 base at J, with 9 bases between. The CDR3 sequence: CAISETDLNYGYTF. CDR3 nucleotide sequence: TGTGCCATCAGTGAAACGGACCTTAACTATGGCTACACCTTC.

This chain links TRBV19 with TRBJ1-2; no clear D. V dropped 5 bases and J dropped 2 bases, with 6 bases sitting between them. Germline V gives CDR1 LNHDA, CDR2 SQIVND (reference sequence). The CDR3 is 12 residues long. CDR3 sequence (DNA): TGTGCCAGTAGTTCCCGGAACTATGGCTACACCTTC. It translates to CASSSRNYGYTF.

V gene TRBV5-6 combines with J gene TRBJ1-2; D unresolved. CDR1 SGHDT and CDR2 YYEEEE come from the germline V gene. The CDR3 consists of 14 residues. V gave up 0 bases and J gave up 4 bases, with 10 bases separating them. Here the CDR3 DNA reads TGTGCCAGCAGCTTGGGGCAGGACGGCTATGGCTACACCTTC. This sequence encodes CASSLGQDGYGYTF.

CDR3 residues: CASSPRQGVNTEAFF. The CDR3 nucleotides are TGTGCCAGCAGCCCACGACAGGGCGTGAACACTGAAGCTTTCTTT. The chain is built from TRBV4-2 and TRBJ1-1; TRBD1 agrees at 7 bases. CDR1 LGHNA and CDR2 YNFKEQ come from the germline V gene. This CDR3 has 15 residues. V lost 4 bases to trimming and J lost 0 bases; unmatched junction nucleotides: 5.

The rearrangement links TRBV24-1 to TRBJ1-2; possibly TRBD1 for D (6 bases). The V gene lost 7 bases and the J gene lost 4 bases, with 18 bases spanning the gap. Germline values: CDR1 KGHDR, CDR2 SFDVKD. This CDR3 contains 15 residues. CDR3 sequence (DNA): TGTGCCACCAGCTCACCGGGGGGCAGTAGCTATGGCTACACCTTC. Encoded protein: CATSSPGGSSYGYTF.

This chain links TRBV24-1 with TRBJ1-1, with D perhaps matching TRBD1 (6 bases). Trimming left V 0 bases short and J 7 bases short, with 8 bases between. Germline-derived CDR1 and CDR2 are KGHDR and SFDVKD. This CDR3 contains 13 residues. CDR3 in amino acids: CATSDLQQGEAFF. CDR3 nucleotide sequence: TGTGCCACCAGTGATTTGCAACAGGGTGAAGCTTTCTTT.

This clone was seen once. The rearrangement links TRBV28 to TRBJ2-7; tentative D call: TRBD1 (7 bases). V was cut by 2 bases and J by 4 bases, with 27 bases left in between. This CDR3 has 19 residues. Germline V gene lookup returns CDR1 MDHEN and CDR2 SYDVKM. In DNA form, the CDR3 reads TGTGCCAGCAGTTTAGTTATACGGGAGCGGCCAGGGGGGATGTACGAGCAGTACTTC. As protein: CASSLVIRERPGGMYEQYF.

The chain recombines TRBV3-1 (or the pseudogene TRBV3-2) with TRBJ2-7; D is uncertain. CDR3 length: 14 residues. From germline, CDR1 is LGHDT and CDR2 YNNKEL (reference sequence). V was trimmed by 0 bases and J by 1 base, leaving 7 bases between them. The CDR3, as DNA: TGTGCCAGCAGCCAAGAAGGGTCATCCTACGAGCAGTACTTC. Translation: CASSQEGSSYEQYF.

The rearrangement links TRBV29-1 to TRBJ2-1; D might be TRBD1 or TRBD2, each matching 5 bases. Germline CDR1 SQVTM, CDR2 ANQGSEA. The CDR3 runs 16 residues. Between the trimmed V and J ends, which lost 7 bases and 0 bases, there was a span of 19 bases. CDR3 DNA sequence: TGCAGCGCAAGCGAAGGGACGGTGCCCTCCTACAATGAGCAGTTCTTC. Translation gives CSASEGTVPSYNEQFF.

The chain couples TRBV25-1 to TRBJ2-2, with a tentative D call TRBD1 (6 bases). There are 14 residues in the CDR3. The V end lost 3 bases, the J end lost 6 bases, and 11 bases lay between the germline ends. Germline V gene data show CDR1 as MGHDK and CDR2 as SYGVNS. The CDR3 DNA sequence: TGTGCCAGCAGTGACCGACAGGTTGCCGGGGAGCTGTTTTTT. Protein sequence: CASSDRQVAGELFF. Drawing the rest from reference TRBV25-1 and TRBJ2-2, the complete variable domain is EADIYQTPRYLVIGTGKKITLECSQTMGHDKMYWYQQDPGMELHLIHYSYGVNSTEKGDLSSESTVSRIRTEHFPLTLESARPSHTSQYLCASSDRQVAGELFFGEGSRLTVL.

V and J are TRBV7-8 and TRBJ1-1; TRBD1 might be the D (5 bases). This CDR3 is built from 14 residues. The germline V and J ends were trimmed by 1 base and 7 bases, with 13 bases remaining between them. In germline, CDR1 is SGHVS, CDR2 FQNEAQ. CDR3 residues: CASSLEAGGDEAFF. CDR3 bases: TGTGCCAGCAGCTTAGAGGCGGGGGGGGATGAAGCTTTCTTT.